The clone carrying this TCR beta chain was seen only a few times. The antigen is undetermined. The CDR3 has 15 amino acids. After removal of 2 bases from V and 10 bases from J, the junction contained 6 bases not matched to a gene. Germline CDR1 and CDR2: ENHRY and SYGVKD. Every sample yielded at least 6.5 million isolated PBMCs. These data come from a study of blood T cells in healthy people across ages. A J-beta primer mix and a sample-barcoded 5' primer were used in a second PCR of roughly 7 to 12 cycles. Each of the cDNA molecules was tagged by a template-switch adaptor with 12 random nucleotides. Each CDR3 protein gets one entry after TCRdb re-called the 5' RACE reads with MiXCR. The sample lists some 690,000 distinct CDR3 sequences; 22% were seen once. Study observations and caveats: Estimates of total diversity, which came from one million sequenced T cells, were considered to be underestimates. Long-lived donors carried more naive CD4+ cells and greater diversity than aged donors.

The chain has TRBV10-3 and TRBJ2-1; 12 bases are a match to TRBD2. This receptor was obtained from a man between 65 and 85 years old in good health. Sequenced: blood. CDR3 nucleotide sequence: TGTGCCATCAGTGAGGGACTAGCGGGACTCTCGGAGCAGTTCTTC. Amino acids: CAISEGLAGLSEQFF.